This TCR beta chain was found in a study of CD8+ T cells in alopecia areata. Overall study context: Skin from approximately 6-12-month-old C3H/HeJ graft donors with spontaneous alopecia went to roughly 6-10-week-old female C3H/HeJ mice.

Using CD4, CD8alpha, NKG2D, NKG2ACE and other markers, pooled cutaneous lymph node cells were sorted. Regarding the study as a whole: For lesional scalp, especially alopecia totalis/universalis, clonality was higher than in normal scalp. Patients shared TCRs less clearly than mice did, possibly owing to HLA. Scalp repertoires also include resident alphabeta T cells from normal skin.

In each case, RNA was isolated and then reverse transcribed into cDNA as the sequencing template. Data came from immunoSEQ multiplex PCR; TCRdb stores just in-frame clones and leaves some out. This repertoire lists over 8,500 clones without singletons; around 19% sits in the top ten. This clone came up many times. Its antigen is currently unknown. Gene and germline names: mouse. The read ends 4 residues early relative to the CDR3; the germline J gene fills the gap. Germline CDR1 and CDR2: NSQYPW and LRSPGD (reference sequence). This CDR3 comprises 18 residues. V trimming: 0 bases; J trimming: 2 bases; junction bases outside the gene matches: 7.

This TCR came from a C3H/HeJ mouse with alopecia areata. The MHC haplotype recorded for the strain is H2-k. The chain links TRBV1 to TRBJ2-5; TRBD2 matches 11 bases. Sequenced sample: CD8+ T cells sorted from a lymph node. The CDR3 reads CTCSAEYDWGGSQDTQYF. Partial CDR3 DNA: TGCACCTGCAGTGCAGAATACGACTGGGGGGGGTCCCAAGAC.